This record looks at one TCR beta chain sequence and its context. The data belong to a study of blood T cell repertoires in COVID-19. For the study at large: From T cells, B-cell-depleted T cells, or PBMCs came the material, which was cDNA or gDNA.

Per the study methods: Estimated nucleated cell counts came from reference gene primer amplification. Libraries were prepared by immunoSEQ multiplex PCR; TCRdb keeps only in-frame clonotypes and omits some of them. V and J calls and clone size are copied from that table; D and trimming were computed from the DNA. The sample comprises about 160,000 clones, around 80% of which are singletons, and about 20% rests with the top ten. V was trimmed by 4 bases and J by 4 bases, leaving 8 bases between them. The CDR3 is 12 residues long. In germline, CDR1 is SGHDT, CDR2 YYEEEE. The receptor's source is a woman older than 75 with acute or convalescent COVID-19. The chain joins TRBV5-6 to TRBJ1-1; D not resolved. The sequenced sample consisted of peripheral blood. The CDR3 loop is CASSRRGTEAFF. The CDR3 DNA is TGTGCCAGCAGCCGCCGGGGCACTGAAGCTTTCTTT.